This TCR beta chain was retrieved from a study of blood T cell repertoires in COVID-19. This clone was seen only once. This table comes from immunoSEQ multiplex PCR, and its TCRdb copy is limited to in-frame clones, with some not included. This sample has approximately 300,000 clones; roughly 85% occur once, and the top ten carry around 6%. Per the germline V gene, CDR1 is LGHDT and CDR2 is YNNKEL (reference sequence). Deletions cut 4 bases from V and 14 bases from J, with 12 bases between. The CDR3 totals 12 residues. This TCR was sampled from a woman aged 25 to 39 who had recovered from COVID-19. This chain uses TRBV3-1 (or the pseudogene TRBV3-2) with TRBJ1-6, with D possibly matching TRBD1 (5 bases). Sequencing was carried out using PBMCs or T cells enriched from blood (not recorded which). The CDR3 sequence is CASSRGLVALHF. CDR3 coding DNA: TGTGCCAGCAGCCGGGGCCTCGTAGCCCTCCACTTT.